This T cell receptor beta chain was captured in a study of T cells in Graves' hyperthyroidism and ophthalmopathy. Study results and caveats: Ophthalmopathy was model-predicted a median roughly 6.5 months pre-onset.

Criteria for exclusion of patients were uncontrolled infection, other autoimmune disease, pregnancy or lactation. Amplified TCR beta CDR3 regions derived from RNA transcripts. The HTBI primer set served for first-round RT-PCR of the TCR CDR3. One entry per CDR3 protein, called by TCRdb with MiXCR from the multiplex PCR reads. The sample contains about 400,000 distinct CDR3 sequences, 15% to 19% of which appear only once. At least ten counts were recorded for this clonotype. Its antigen is not identified. V was shortened by 2 bases and J by 0 bases, with 12 bases between the two germline ends. The CDR3 consists of 16 residues. The germline CDR1 and CDR2 sequences are ENHRY and SYGVKD.

The TCR comes from a woman between 18 and 29 years old with Graves' hyperthyroidism. Sequencing was carried out using blood. The chain uses TRBV10-3 and TRBJ2-3; weak D call: TRBD1 (5 bases). The CDR3 bases are TGTGCCATCAGTGAGCGTCCCCCAGGGAGCACAGATACGCAGTATTTT. Amino acids: CAISERPPGSTDTQYF.